Only a few counts were recorded for the clone carrying this TCR beta chain. The target antigen is unknown. The length of the CDR3 is 14 residues. Germline lookup yields CDR1 SGHTA and CDR2 FQGNSA. The V segment lost 1 base and the J segment 6 bases; nucleotides outside the gene matches: 6. Stable Graves' hyperthyroidism denoted no ophthalmopathy progression over 18 months. These data are taken from a study of T cells in Graves' hyperthyroidism and ophthalmopathy. Amplification yielded TCR beta CDR3 regions, with RNA transcripts as the source. The TCR CDR3 first-round RT-PCR relied on the HTBI primer set. TCRdb re-called the multiplex PCR reads through MiXCR, storing one row per CDR3 protein. The table records 560,000 or so distinct CDR3 sequences, around 42% of them present only once. Study observations and caveats: The blood repertoire included most of the expanded thyroid clonotypes above 0.001. Researchers report that a 13 V-J model separated ophthalmopathy from stable hyperthyroidism.

Sequenced input: peripheral blood or thyroid tissue (not recorded which). This receptor was identified in a woman younger than 30 with Graves' hyperthyroidism. This chain joins TRBV7-2 and TRBJ2-7; 7 bases map to TRBD2. CDR3 nucleotide sequence: TGTGCCAGCAGCTTAGGGCGGGAGTTTGCCGAGCAGTACTTC. It translates to CASSLGREFAEQYF.